This TCR beta chain was identified during a study of somatic reversion in DOCK8 deficiency (dated by TCRdb to the early 2020s). The study in broad terms: The study compared the T cell receptor beta repertoires of three groups: DOCK8-deficient patients, DOCK8-revertant patients and healthy volunteers. The study examined how somatic reversion of pathogenic DOCK8 variants changes lymphocyte differentiation and function in DOCK8 deficiency. The DOCK8-deficient patients included in the study had been described in earlier reports.

Here V drops 5 bases and J drops 12 bases, and the junction holds 9 bases not matched to any gene. The CDR3 runs 13 amino acids, cysteine and phenylalanine included. The sequence is cut down to CDR3 DNA, 39 bases in frame from base 1. The CDR1 and CDR2 encoded by the germline V gene (reference sequence) are LGHDT and YNNKEL. This clonotype was observed a handful of times. Its antigen target is currently unknown. Base qualities were left out, and no much larger clone turns up one base away. The paper's findings and limits, for the study overall: The methods did not specify, sample by sample, whether the source material for each sample was whole blood or PBMCs.

Healthy control blood came from volunteer donors supplied by blood services in Australia and France. For the TCR repertoire analysis, genomic DNA was extracted either from whole blood samples or from PBMCs. Library preparation was by multiplex PCR. TRB libraries were made by one-step amplicon PCR using EuroClonality-NGS primers on roughly 100 ng genomic DNA. TRB amplicons were sequenced on Illumina MiSeq instruments with 2 x 250 bp version 2 chemistry. Under the source paper's analysis protocol: Primary TRB sequence analysis and V(D)J annotation were performed with IMGT/HighV-QUEST. Once nonfunctional clones had been removed and the data downsampled for comparisons between samples, VDJtools was used to evaluate repertoire diversity and composition. TCRdb redid the processing of the public reads, applying fastp at Q25 and MiXCR, and retained in-frame beta chains. Records with the same CDR3 protein are collapsed into one entry carrying the most frequent genes and DNA. TCRdb, not the original authors, processed these V and J calls. This sample is represented by approximately 4,100 distinct CDR3 sequences; 20% to 25% of them were singletons. The ten top clones hold less than 9.5% of the sample.

Sequencing was done on a sample of peripheral blood. The source of this sequence is a human donor in good health. Recombination connected TRBV3-1 to TRBJ1-3; 8 bases in between match TRBD1. The sequenced DNA: TGTGCCAGCAGCTCAGGGGGCCGAACGAACATATATTTT. This gives the protein CASSSGGRTNIYF.